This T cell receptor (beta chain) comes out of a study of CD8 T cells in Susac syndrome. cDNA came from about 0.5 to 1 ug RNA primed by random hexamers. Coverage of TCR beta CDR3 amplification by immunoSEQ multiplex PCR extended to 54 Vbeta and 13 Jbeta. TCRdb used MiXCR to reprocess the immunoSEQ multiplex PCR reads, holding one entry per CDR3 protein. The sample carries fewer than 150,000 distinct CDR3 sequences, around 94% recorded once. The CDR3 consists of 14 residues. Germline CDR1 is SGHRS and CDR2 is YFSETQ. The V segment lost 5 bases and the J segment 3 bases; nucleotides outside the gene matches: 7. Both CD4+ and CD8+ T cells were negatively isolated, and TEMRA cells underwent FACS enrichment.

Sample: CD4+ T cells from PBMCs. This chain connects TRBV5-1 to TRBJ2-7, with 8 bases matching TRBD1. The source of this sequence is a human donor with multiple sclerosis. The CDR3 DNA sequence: TGCGCCAGCAGTTGGGACAGGTTTGACTACGAGCAGTACTTC. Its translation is CASSWDRFDYEQYF.